This is a list of T cell receptor beta chains from one sample in a study of metastatic and nonmetastatic thyroid tumors. Using MiXCR, TCRdb re-called clones from the PCR reads. The sample lists 30,000 to 35,000 clones, roughly 30% seen once, with approximately 28% in the top ten. What was sequenced was blood. The receptors originated from a female donor with papillary thyroid cancer or a benign thyroid nodule (not recorded which). Some clones in this sample may be carry-over from other donors' samples. Each CDR3 is given with its conserved first and last residue. Each record gives: D gene, J gene, CDR3 length, V gene, clone size, CDR3 protein, CDR3 DNA. A D gene is named only where the DNA matches it firmly. Only some rows state a clone size, as once, few, many or a class for expanded clones.

>NA|TRBJ2-5|15|TRBV7-6|many
CASSLIGWQGETQYF
TGTGCCAGCAGCCTAATAGGGTGGCAGGGAGAGACCCAGTACTTC
>NA|TRBJ2-2|14|TRBV28|medium-sized
CASRQGGNTGELFF
TGTGCCAGCAGACAGGGTGGGAACACCGGGGAGCTGTTTTTT
>TRBD2|TRBJ2-1|17|TRBV20-1|many
CSARGLFGTRAYNEQFF
TGCAGTGCTAGAGGCCTTTTTGGGACTAGGGCCTACAATGAGCAGTTCTTC
>NA|TRBJ2-2|15|TRBV11-3|many
CASSLATNSHGELFF
TGTGCCAGCAGCTTGGCGACTAACTCTCACGGGGAGCTGTTTTTT
>NA|TRBJ2-2|15|TRBV9|once
CASGDAGTNTGELFF
TGTGCCAGCGGGGACGCCGGAACCAACACCGGGGAGCTGTTTTTT
>TRBD1|TRBJ2-7|16|TRBV6-1|many
CASKASGQGGIYEQYF
TGTGCCAGCAAAGCTTCAGGACAGGGGGGAATTTACGAGCAGTACTTC
>NA|TRBJ2-3|15|TRBV20-1|few
CSASFQAGEGDTQYF
TGCAGTGCTAGTTTTCAGGCAGGGGAAGGGGATACGCAGTATTTT
>TRBD1|TRBJ1-3|13|TRBV12-3/TRBV12-4|NA
CATKRDSGNTIYF
TGTGCCACCAAGAGGGACAGTGGAAACACCATATATTTT
>NA|TRBJ1-6|13|TRBV20-1|many
CSARLGIGSPLHF
TGCAGTGCTAGATTAGGGATAGGATCACCCCTCCACTTT
>NA|TRBJ2-7|15|TRBV28|NA
CASSLAPPSSYEQYF
TGTGCCAGCAGTTTGGCCCCCCCAAGCTCCTACGAGCAGTACTTC
>NA|TRBJ2-3|12|TRBV5-1|once
CASSPDTDTQYF
TGCGCCAGCAGCCCGGACACAGATACGCAGTATTTT
>NA|TRBJ1-3|16|TRBV7-8|NA
CASSLGRDKSGNTIYF
TGTGCCAGCAGCTTAGGGAGGGACAAGTCTGGAAACACCATATATTTT
>NA|TRBJ1-5|16|TRBV6-1|NA
CASIVNGEYSNQPQHF
TGTGCCAGCATTGTTAACGGAGAGTATAGCAATCAGCCCCAGCATTTT
>NA|TRBJ1-6|16|TRBV27|few
CASSLTKYGGESPLHF
TGTGCCAGCAGTTTAACAAAGTACGGGGGTGAATCACCCCTCCACTTT
>TRBD1|TRBJ2-7|15|TRBV2|many
CASSVGDSPTDEQYF
TGTGCCAGCAGTGTAGGGGACAGCCCTACAGACGAGCAGTACTTC
>NA|TRBJ2-7|13|TRBV11-3|medium-sized
CASSPEGLNEQYF
TGTGCCAGCAGCCCAGAAGGACTAAACGAGCAGTACTTC
>NA|TRBJ1-6|15|TRBV7-3|NA
CASSLSRAGNSPLHF
TGTGCCAGCAGCTTGTCGAGGGCGGGGAATTCACCCCTCCACTTT
>NA|TRBJ2-7|14|TRBV25-1|NA
CASSELGADYEQYF
TGTGCCAGCAGTGAATTAGGGGCCGACTACGAGCAGTACTTC
>NA|TRBJ2-2|13|TRBV6-1|NA
CASSPANTGELFF
TGTGCCAGCAGTCCCGCGAACACCGGGGAGCTGTTTTTT
>NA|TRBJ1-6|13|TRBV20-1|NA
CSASQQESSPLHF
TGCAGTGCTTCCCAACAGGAATCCTCACCCCTCCACTTT
>TRBD1|TRBJ2-5|14|TRBV7-9|NA
CASSLPGQKETQYF
TGTGCCAGCAGCTTACCGGGACAGAAAGAGACCCAGTACTTC
>TRBD1|TRBJ1-2|16|TRBV6-1|few
CASSEIGTGERDGYTF
TGTGCCAGCAGTGAAATAGGGACAGGGGAGCGGGATGGCTACACCTTC
>TRBD2|TRBJ2-1|15|TRBV6-1|medium-sized
CASSPGLAGGNEQFF
TGTGCCAGCAGTCCGGGACTAGCGGGTGGTAATGAGCAGTTCTTC
>NA|TRBJ1-2|15|TRBV19|NA
CASTPGRGVGYGYTF
TGTGCCAGTACCCCGGGTCGGGGAGTAGGGTATGGCTACACCTTC
>NA|TRBJ2-2|13|TRBV6-1|few
CASRGPYTGELFF
TGTGCCAGCAGGGGACCTTACACCGGGGAGCTGTTTTTT
>TRBD1|TRBJ2-2|16|TRBV7-3|NA
CASSLRGGVYTVELFF
TGTGCCAGCAGCTTAAGAGGGGGCGTCTACACCGTGGAGCTGTTTTTT
>TRBD1|TRBJ2-7|16|TRBV6-5|NA
CASSNSPGTGLSEQYF
TGTGCCAGCAGTAACTCGCCCGGGACAGGGTTATCCGAGCAGTACTTC
>NA|TRBJ1-6|14|TRBV7-3|NA
CASSAGGGVSPLHF
TGTGCCAGCTCCGCGGGTGGGGGGGTCTCACCCCTCCACTTT
>NA|TRBJ2-3|16|TRBV20-1|once
CSARNPLARYTDTQYF
TGCAGTGCCAGGAACCCCTTGGCTCGATACACAGATACGCAGTATTTT
>TRBD1|TRBJ1-1|15|TRBV6-5|medium-sized
CASSYRGQGNTEAFF
TGTGCCAGCAGTTATCGCGGACAGGGGAACACTGAAGCTTTCTTT
>TRBD1|TRBJ1-1|13|TRBV25-1|many
CASRRDSNTEAFF
TGTGCCAGCCGCCGGGACAGCAACACTGAAGCTTTCTTT
>TRBD1|TRBJ2-2|15|TRBV6-1|few
CASSPGQGDTGELFF
TGTGCCAGCAGTCCCGGACAGGGGGACACCGGGGAGCTGTTTTTT